The 27 T cell receptor beta chains listed next were all sequenced from one sample in a study of blood T cells in healthy people across ages. A second PCR of roughly 7 to 11 cycles used a sample-barcoded 5' primer and a J-beta primer mix. One entry per CDR3 protein results from TCRdb running MiXCR on the 5' RACE reads. Altogether 700,000 to 900,000 distinct CDR3 sequences are present, roughly 24% being singletons, with the ten largest covering around 2.9%. The same data also contributed to another study, on T cells of mothers and their children.

Sequenced sample: blood. Receptor source: a boy between 5 and 17 years old in good health.

The chain combines TRBV20-1 with TRBJ2-4, with 8 positions matching TRBD1. CDR3 length equals 16 residues. Losses at the gene ends were 3 bases for V and 1 base for J; bases not matched to a gene: 8. Germline CDR1 is DFQATT and CDR2 is SNEGSKA (reference sequence). Here the CDR3 reads CSARGGQGRAKNIQYF. CDR3 nucleotide sequence: TGCAGTGCTAGGGGAGGACAGGGACGTGCCAAAAACATTCAGTACTTC.

V is TRBV12-3 or TRBV12-4 and J is TRBJ2-3; no reliable D call. The CDR3 runs 14 residues. With 2 bases removed from V and 1 base from J, the gap between germline ends came to 7 bases. CDR3 sequence (DNA): TGTGCCAGCAGTTTATCCAGCGGCACAGATACGCAGTATTTT. The encoded protein is CASSLSSGTDTQYF.

V usage is TRBV20-1 and J usage is TRBJ2-7; the match to TRBD1 covers 7 bases. The trim removed 6 bases at V and 9 bases at J, leaving 8 bases unmatched. CDR1 and CDR2 from the germline V gene are DFQATT and SNEGSKA (reference sequence). The CDR3 contains 11 residues. Here the CDR3 reads CSAQTGSGQYF. DNA of the CDR3: TGCAGTGCGCAGACAGGGAGCGGGCAGTACTTC.

In this sample, this clonotype turned up a few times. The V gene is TRBV4-2, the J gene TRBJ2-3, with D perhaps matching TRBD1 (5 bases). CDR3 size: 14 residues. V lost 0 bases, J lost 3 bases, and 7 bases lay in between. In germline, CDR1 is LGHNA, CDR2 YNFKEQ. CDR3 sequence: CASSQDSGTDTQYF. CDR3 sequence (DNA): TGTGCCAGCAGCCAAGACTCAGGGACAGATACGCAGTATTTT.

This clonotype was seen at least ten times. V usage is TRBV9 and J usage is TRBJ1-4; TRBD1 is a possible D gene (5 bases). Trimming cost V 0 bases and J 7 bases, with 10 bases left between them. The CDR3 spans 14 residues. Germline CDR1 reads SGDLS; CDR2 reads YYNGEE. CDR3 coding DNA: TGTGCCAGCAGCGTAGGGGGCGAAGGTGAAAAACTGTTTTTT. Translating it yields CASSVGGEGEKLFF.

The table lists this clonotype with a few counts. The rearrangement joins TRBV12-3 or TRBV12-4 to TRBJ2-7; 10 nucleotides agree with TRBD1. The CDR3 runs 15 residues. V trimming: 5 bases; J trimming: 0 bases; junction bases outside the gene matches: 4. The CDR3 loop reads CASSGGQGSSYEQYF. The CDR3 DNA is TGTGCCAGCAGTGGGGGACAGGGGAGCTCCTACGAGCAGTACTTC.

This clonotype was recorded a few times. J is TRBJ1-6 and V is TRBV28; D unclear. Germline CDR1 and CDR2: MDHEN and SYDVKM. V lost 11 bases and J 5 bases, leaving 19 bases between the germline ends. CDR3 length: 15 residues. The CDR3 sequence is CALGYRGGNNSPLHF. CDR3 bases: TGTGCCCTCGGCTACCGGGGAGGCAATAATTCACCCCTCCACTTT.

This clonotype was counted only a few times. The genes are TRBV25-1 and TRBJ1-1; 8 positions match TRBD1. Looked up from germline, CDR1 is MGHDK and CDR2 is SYGVNS. J was trimmed by 10 bases and V by 3 bases; bases with no gene match: 7. The CDR3 runs 13 residues. The CDR3 nucleotides read TGTGCCAGCAGTGACTTACACAGGGGGAGAGCTTTCTTT. The encoded protein is CASSDLHRGRAFF.

The rearrangement links TRBV6-4 to TRBJ1-1; D is possibly TRBD1 (5 bases). From germline, CDR1 is MRHNA and CDR2 SNTAGT. V lost 8 bases and J lost 2, with 9 bases in between. CDR3 size: 12 residues. The CDR3 sequence: CASPWTNTEAFF. CDR3 nucleotide sequence: TGTGCCAGCCCTTGGACAAACACTGAAGCTTTCTTT.

The V call is TRBV5-1, the J call TRBJ2-1, with TRBD2 matching over 9 bases. CDR1 is SGHRS and CDR2 is YFSETQ in the germline V gene. The length of the CDR3 is 16 residues. V was pared by 0 bases and J by 5 bases, with 6 bases of the junction left unmatched. CDR3: CASSLAGRGGHNEQFF. The CDR3 nucleotides are TGCGCCAGCAGCTTGGCCGGGCGGGGGGGCCACAATGAGCAGTTCTTC.

In this sample, this clonotype turned up a few times. The chain is built from TRBV28 and TRBJ2-5, with D possibly TRBD1 on 7 matching bases. This CDR3 is built from 13 residues. Germline-derived CDR1 and CDR2 are MDHEN and SYDVKM. Trimming removed 10 bases at V and 4 bases at J, with 16 bases between. DNA of the CDR3: TGTGCCACCACCCAGGGGGGTCGAGAGACCCAGTACTTC. Translation: CATTQGGRETQYF.

This clonotype was observed a handful of times. The chain is built from TRBV5-6 and TRBJ2-7; the match to TRBD1 covers 10 bases. The V gene's germline CDR1 is SGHDT and CDR2 YYEEEE. The CDR3 loop spans 15 amino acids. V lost 3 bases and J lost 3; bases outside the gene matches: 6. The CDR3 DNA sequence: TGTGCCAGCAGCTGGTCCGGGACAGGGGACTACGAGCAGTACTTC. It yields the protein CASSWSGTGDYEQYF.

Only a few counts were recorded for this clonotype. The rearrangement links TRBV3-1 to TRBJ2-7; D possibly matches TRBD1 or TRBD2 (5 bases each). Germline values: CDR1 LGHDT, CDR2 YNNKEL (reference sequence). The CDR3 has 14 amino acids. Trimming took 1 base from V and 6 from J, leaving 13 bases between them. Here the CDR3 reads CASSQAGTNIEQYF. The CDR3 nucleotides are TGTGCCAGCAGCCAAGCCGGGACCAATATCGAGCAGTACTTC.

This chain links TRBV29-1 with TRBJ2-7, with 8 bases matching TRBD2. CDR1 and CDR2 from the germline V gene are SQVTM and ANQGSEA. There are 14 residues in the CDR3. After removal of 4 bases from V and 4 bases from J, the junction contained 9 bases not matched to a gene. The CDR3 reads CSVVLAGGVYEQYF. CDR3 sequence (DNA): TGCAGCGTTGTTCTAGCGGGCGGCGTGTACGAGCAGTACTTC.

The gene calls are TRBV20-1 and TRBJ1-3; no firm D call. The V end was cut by 0 bases, the J end by 0 bases, with 6 bases between. Germline values: CDR1 DFQATT, CDR2 SNEGSKA (reference sequence). The CDR3 totals 14 residues. Here the CDR3 DNA reads TGCAGTGCTAGAGATGTGGTCTCTGGAAACACCATATATTTT. Translating gives CSARDVVSGNTIYF.

This clonotype has more than one count but fewer than ten. This chain's CDR3 is CASSHDSGGYEQYF. CDR3 nucleotides: TGCGCCAGCAGCCATGACTCAGGGGGGTACGAGCAGTACTTC. The chain employs TRBV4-1 and TRBJ2-7; a possible D gene is TRBD1 (7 bases). V lost 3 bases to trimming and J lost 4 bases, with 13 bases between them. The germline gives CDR1 MGHRA, CDR2 YSYEKL. This CDR3 region has 14 residues.

This clonotype has more than one count but fewer than ten. The chain's CDR3 is CASSEYRYGYTF. Written as DNA, the CDR3 is TGTGCCAGCAGTGAATACCGATATGGCTACACCTTC. The chain has TRBV6-1 and TRBJ1-2; no clear D. V lost 2 bases to trimming and J lost 5 bases, with 6 bases between them. Per germline, CDR1 MNHNS and CDR2 SASEGT. The CDR3 spans 12 residues.

The V call is TRBV2, the J call TRBJ2-5, with 10 bases identical to TRBD2. Germline CDR1 is SNHLY and CDR2 is FYNNEI. This CDR3 is built from 16 residues. Trimming cost V 3 bases and J 3 bases; bases outside gene matches: 7. CDR3 loop: CASSDAPSGGEETQYF. In DNA form, the CDR3 reads TGTGCCAGCAGTGATGCCCCCAGCGGGGGGGAAGAGACCCAGTACTTC.

This chain joins TRBV5-1 and TRBJ1-1; 7 bases map to TRBD1. CDR1 and CDR2 (germline): SGHRS, YFSETQ. This CDR3 comprises 16 residues. The trim removed 0 bases at V and 4 bases at J, leaving 9 bases unmatched. CDR3: CASSLADRSILTEAFF. In nucleotides, the CDR3 is TGCGCCAGCAGCTTGGCGGACAGGAGCATCCTCACTGAAGCTTTCTTT.

This sequence joins TRBV6-5 and TRBJ2-5; D perhaps matches TRBD2 (7 bases). The V end was cut by 0 bases, the J end by 5 bases, with 13 bases between. Germline CDR1 reads MNHEY; CDR2 reads SVGAGI. The CDR3 length is 15 residues. CDR3 in DNA: TGTGCCAGCAGTTACTCGTACGGGGGGCAGGAGACCCAGTACTTC. The encoded protein is CASSYSYGGQETQYF.

This clonotype was counted a few times. The chain is built from TRBV15 and TRBJ2-7, with TRBD2 identical over 12 bases. The end of the DNA aligns better with TRBJ2-1, so the J call may be wrong. Germline values: CDR1 LNHNV, CDR2 YYDKDF (reference sequence). This CDR3 contains 16 residues. CDR3 sequence: CATSRGTSGNNNEQFF. The CDR3 bases are TGTGCCACCAGCAGAGGGACTAGCGGGAATAACAATGAGCAGTTCTTC.

This clonotype was seen more than once but under ten times. The V gene is TRBV7-3, the J gene TRBJ1-1, with D tentatively TRBD1 (5 bases). The V gene lost 2 bases and the J gene lost 0 bases, with 16 bases spanning the gap. Germline V gene sequence: CDR1 SGHTA, CDR2 FQGTGA. This CDR3 contains 17 residues. CDR3 sequence reads: CASSLRPLTVMNTEAFF. CDR3 coding DNA: TGTGCCAGCAGCTTACGACCCTTGACAGTAATGAACACTGAAGCTTTCTTT.

This clonotype was picked up many times. The chain is built from TRBV18 and TRBJ2-7; 8 nucleotides match TRBD1. The J segment lost 1 base and the V segment lost 4 bases, leaving 3 bases of the junction unmatched. Germline lookup yields CDR1 KGHSH and CDR2 LQKENI. CDR3 length: 14 amino acids. CDR3 coding DNA: TGTGCCAGCTCACTGGGACAGGCTTCCTACGAGCAGTACTTC. Protein: CASSLGQASYEQYF.

The chain recombines TRBV20-1 with TRBJ1-1; TRBD1 might be the D (5 bases). Between the trimmed V and J ends, which lost 5 bases and 0 bases, there was a span of 16 bases. Germline CDR1 reads DFQATT; CDR2 reads SNEGSKA (reference sequence). This CDR3 has 15 residues. Here the CDR3 reads CSAPGTADLNTEAFF. As DNA, the CDR3 is TGCAGTGCTCCCGGGACTGCGGACCTGAACACTGAAGCTTTCTTT.

This clonotype was observed a handful of times. The DNA of the CDR3 is TGTGCCAGTAGTTGGGGGAAATCCTACGAGCAGTACTTC. Its protein product is CASSWGKSYEQYF. The gene calls are TRBV19 and TRBJ2-5; D may be TRBD1 or TRBD2 (5 bases each). The J call is uncertain, as TRBJ2-7 better fits the DNA end. Germline V lookup: CDR1 LNHDA, CDR2 SQIVND (reference sequence). The CDR3 is 13 residues long.

The J gene is TRBJ1-4, the V gene TRBV7-6, with TRBD1 matching over 8 bases. This CDR3 spans 16 amino acids. Germline CDR1 SGHVS, CDR2 FNYEAQ. V shed 1 base and J 8 bases; nucleotides not matched to a gene: 9. The CDR3 region is CASSLEGTGKREKLFF. The CDR3 coding sequence is TGTGCCAGCAGCTTAGAAGGGACAGGCAAACGGGAAAAACTGTTTTTT.

V usage is TRBV7-9 and J usage is TRBJ2-3; possibly TRBD1 for D (6 bases). Trimming shortened V by 6 bases and J by 1 base, and 14 bases separated the two germline ends. This CDR3 spans 15 amino acids. In germline, CDR1 is SEHNR, CDR2 FQNEAQ (reference sequence). For the CDR3, the DNA is TGTGCCAGCAGAAACAGGGTTGAAGGCACAGATACGCAGTATTTT. Residues: CASRNRVEGTDTQYF.